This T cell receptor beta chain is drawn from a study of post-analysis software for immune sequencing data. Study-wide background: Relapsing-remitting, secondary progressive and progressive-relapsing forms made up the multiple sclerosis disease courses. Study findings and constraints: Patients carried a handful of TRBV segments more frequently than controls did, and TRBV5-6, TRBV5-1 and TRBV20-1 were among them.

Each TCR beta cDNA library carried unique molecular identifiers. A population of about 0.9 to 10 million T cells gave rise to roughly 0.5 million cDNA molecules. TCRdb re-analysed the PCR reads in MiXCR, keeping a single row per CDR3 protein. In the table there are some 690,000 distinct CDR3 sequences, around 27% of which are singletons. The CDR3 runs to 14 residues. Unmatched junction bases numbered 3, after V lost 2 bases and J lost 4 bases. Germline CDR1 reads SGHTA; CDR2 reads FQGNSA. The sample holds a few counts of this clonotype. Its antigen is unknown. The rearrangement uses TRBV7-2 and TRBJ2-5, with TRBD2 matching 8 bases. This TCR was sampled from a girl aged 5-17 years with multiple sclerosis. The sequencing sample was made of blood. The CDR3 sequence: CASSLPSGRETQYF. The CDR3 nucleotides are TGTGCCAGCAGCTTACCGAGCGGGAGAGAGACCCAGTACTTC.